The sequence of this T cell receptor (beta chain) was determined in a study of cytomegalovirus exposure and HLA in healthy donors. There are 15 residues in the CDR3. Germline V lookup: CDR1 SGDLS, CDR2 YYNGEE. V lost 4 bases, J lost 2 bases, and 7 bases stayed unmatched. The PCR made use of 60 Vbeta and 13 Jbeta primers. Under the authors' procedure: In a later analysis, 70 million to 80 million unique TCR beta chains included roughly 11 million shared by two or more donors. The method was immunoSEQ multiplex PCR; TCRdb's version includes in-frame clones alone and lacks a portion of them. V and J calls and clone size are given by that table; D and trimming were obtained from the DNA. Of under 300,000 clones listed, around four fifths are singletons. Study-wide results and limits: V- and J-gene trimming of TCR beta was linked (in a later analysis) to a missense DCLRE1C variant. A later analysis found common viral pathogens apparently linked to several of the most significant clusters. Some V segments (TRBV6-2 and TRBV6-3 among them) were excluded as indistinguishable.

As concerns this clone: Its antigen is still unknown.

Sequenced input: PBMCs. This clonotype originated in a woman in her 40s in good health and CMV-seropositive. V gene TRBV9 combines with J gene TRBJ2-7; 9 bases agree with TRBD2. This CDR3 is CASSPSGTPAYEQYF. The CDR3 DNA follows: TGTGCCAGCAGCCCTAGCGGGACCCCAGCCTACGAGCAGTACTTC.